These 21 T cell receptor beta chains came from one sample sequenced in a study of early T cells in non-severe SARS-CoV-2 infection. From the 5' RACE reads, TCRdb called clonotypes with MiXCR, one entry per CDR3 protein. The data hold roughly 64,000 distinct CDR3 sequences, with roughly 9% observed a single time. The sample in question was whole blood, obtained at baseline. These TCRs come from an adult who was a healthcare worker with PCR-confirmed SARS-CoV-2 infection or an uninfected control (not recorded which).

The rearrangement joins TRBV24-1 to TRBJ2-7, with D unclear. The CDR3 loop spans 11 amino acids. Germline CDR1 and CDR2: KGHDR and SFDVKD. Trimming removed 4 bases from V and 3 bases from J, with 3 bases in between. CDR3 sequence (DNA): TGTGCCACCAGTGACCACTACGAGCAGTACTTC. Translation gives CATSDHYEQYF.

This clonotype was seen ten or more times. The gene calls are TRBV11-2 and TRBJ2-3; a possible D gene is TRBD2 (5 bases). This CDR3 region has 16 residues. Trimming pared 5 bases from V and 2 bases from J, leaving 17 bases between. Germline V CDR1 and CDR2: SGHAT, FQNNGV. The CDR3 spells CASSPTDGGLTDTQYF. The CDR3 DNA reads TGTGCCAGCAGCCCGACCGACGGAGGCCTCACAGATACGCAGTATTTT.

Ten or more counts support this clonotype. The chain has TRBV20-1 and TRBJ2-1; D is ambiguous. Germline V gives CDR1 DFQATT, CDR2 SNEGSKA (reference sequence). The V gene lost 0 bases and the J gene lost 5 bases, with 8 bases spanning the gap. This CDR3 is built from 13 residues. The CDR3 reads CSARDGVNNEQFF. The CDR3 DNA reads TGCAGTGCTAGAGATGGGGTAAACAATGAGCAGTTCTTC.

The V gene is TRBV6-1, the J gene TRBJ2-1; 14 bases agree with TRBD2. The length of the CDR3 is 17 residues. The germline gives CDR1 MNHNS, CDR2 SASEGT. The J segment lost 6 bases and the V segment lost 7 bases, leaving 11 bases of the junction unmatched. CDR3 sequence reads: CASNRDRGTSGSNEQFF. The CDR3 DNA sequence: TGTGCCAGCAACCGGGACAGGGGGACTAGCGGGAGCAATGAGCAGTTCTTC.

The chain uses TRBV2 and TRBJ2-5, with TRBD1 identical over 9 bases. CDR1 is SNHLY and CDR2 is FYNNEI in the germline V gene. The V and J ends lost 4 bases and 1 base, in that order; junction bases with no gene match: 1. The CDR3 is 14 residues long. DNA for the CDR3: TGTGCCAGCAGTGGGGGACAGGGCCAAGAGACCCAGTACTTC. The encoded protein is CASSGGQGQETQYF.

This clonotype was seen a few times. The CDR3 DNA reads as TGTGCCAGCAGCCCTACAGACAGGGGGCGGGATGGCTACACCTTC. It is translated as CASSPTDRGRDGYTF. The chain joins TRBV3-1 to TRBJ1-2; 10 bases match TRBD1. In germline, CDR1 is LGHDT, CDR2 YNNKEL (reference sequence). The CDR3 extends over 15 amino acids. V lost 4 bases, J lost 6 bases, and 8 bases stayed unmatched.

The CDR3 DNA is TGTGCCAGCAGTTTATATGGGACAGGGGACCAAGAGACCCAGTACTTC. Its translation: CASSLYGTGDQETQYF. The chain joins TRBV27 to TRBJ2-5; the match to TRBD1 covers 10 bases. Germline values: CDR1 MNHEY, CDR2 SMNVEV (reference sequence). With V trimmed by 1 base and J by 0 bases, 2 bases remained unmatched. The CDR3 runs to 16 residues.

This clonotype was counted many times. The chain joins TRBV5-6 to TRBJ1-2; D remains ambiguous. This CDR3 comprises 11 residues. CDR1 is SGHDT, CDR2 YYEEEE, per germline. V was clipped by 1 base and J by 7 bases, with 5 bases between them. The CDR3 nucleotides read TGTGCCAGCAGCTTGACAAGTGGCTACACCTTC. Its protein is CASSLTSGYTF.

A few counts support this clonotype. The rearrangement links TRBV12-3 or TRBV12-4 to TRBJ1-1, with a weak D call TRBD1 (6 bases). The CDR3 is 15 residues long. Trimming stripped 3 bases from V and 7 bases from J, with 18 bases between. The CDR3 is CASSLAGGGEVEAFF. The CDR3, as DNA: TGTGCCAGCAGTTTGGCCGGGGGCGGGGAGGTTGAAGCTTTCTTT.

This clonotype was found many times. V and J are TRBV7-2 and TRBJ1-4; 7 bases are a match to TRBD1. The junction had 10 bases not matched to a gene; V was cut back by 2 bases and J by 7 bases. CDR1 is SGHTA, CDR2 FQGNSA, per germline. The CDR3 covers 16 residues. The CDR3 sequence: CASSLSMSGGVEKLFF. For the CDR3, the DNA is TGTGCCAGCAGCTTATCAATGTCAGGGGGAGTTGAAAAACTGTTTTTT.

This clonotype was observed at least ten times. The chain joins TRBV20-1 to TRBJ2-1, with 7 nucleotides matching TRBD1. The CDR3 spans 12 residues. Germline V lookup: CDR1 DFQATT, CDR2 SNEGSKA (reference sequence). The ends lost 7 bases at V and 3 bases at J; junction bases unmatched: 3. CDR3 sequence: CSGAGGYNEQFF. The CDR3 coding sequence is TGCAGTGGGGCAGGGGGCTACAATGAGCAGTTCTTC.

This clonotype was found many times. The rearrangement joins TRBV20-1 to TRBJ1-5; no reliable D call. Germline V gene lookup returns CDR1 DFQATT and CDR2 SNEGSKA (reference sequence). The V gene lost 2 bases and the J gene lost 2 bases, with 10 bases spanning the gap. The CDR3 is 14 amino acids. The CDR3 nucleotides read TGCAGTGCTAGATTAGCCGGGGGCAATCAGCCCCAGCATTTT. It translates to CSARLAGGNQPQHF.

This clonotype was detected ten times or more. The V gene is TRBV3-1, the J gene TRBJ2-1; the match to TRBD2 covers 16 bases. The CDR3 loop spans 15 amino acids. Germline-derived CDR1 and CDR2 are LGHDT and YNNKEL (reference sequence). The V and J ends lost 9 bases and 8 bases, in that order; junction bases with no gene match: 7. For the CDR3, the DNA is TGTGCCAGTACTCCCGGGACTAGCGGGAGGGATGAGCAGTTCTTC. Residues: CASTPGTSGRDEQFF.

The J gene is TRBJ2-7, the V gene TRBV29-1; 13 bases agree with TRBD2. Germline CDR1 reads SQVTM; CDR2 reads ANQGSEA. The CDR3 is 14 residues long. The junction had 3 bases not matched to a gene; V was cut back by 2 bases and J by 5 bases. CDR3 amino acids: CSVEIGLAGDEQYF. The CDR3 DNA follows: TGCAGCGTTGAAATTGGACTAGCGGGAGACGAGCAGTACTTC.

The chain uses TRBV9 and TRBJ2-2; D might be TRBD1 or TRBD2, each matching 5 bases. Trimming took 0 bases from V and 4 from J, leaving 10 bases between them. Germline CDR1 is SGDLS and CDR2 is YYNGEE. The CDR3 consists of 15 residues. In DNA, the CDR3 is TGTGCCAGCAGCGTAGCCAGGGCGGGCACCGGGGAGCTGTTTTTT. It translates to CASSVARAGTGELFF.

This clonotype has a count of ten or more. The rearrangement links TRBV7-8 to TRBJ2-5; a possible D gene is TRBD2 (5 bases). CDR1 is SGHVS and CDR2 is FQNEAQ in the germline V gene. The CDR3 is 14 residues long. The V and J ends lost 2 bases and 5 bases respectively, with 12 bases between them. In DNA form, the CDR3 reads TGTGCCAGCAGCTTACTCGGGATGTTGGAGACCCAGTACTTC. Its translation is CASSLLGMLETQYF.

The CDR3 reads CATASGSTDTQYF. CDR3 nucleotide sequence: TGTGCCACGGCTAGCGGGAGCACAGATACGCAGTATTTT. The genes are TRBV24-1 and TRBJ2-3; 8 nucleotides agree with TRBD2. V was clipped by 10 bases and J by 0 bases; unmatched bases: 2. Germline V gene lookup returns CDR1 KGHDR and CDR2 SFDVKD. The length of the CDR3 is 13 residues.

The V gene is TRBV7-8, the J gene TRBJ2-7; D possibly corresponds to TRBD2 (9 bases). The CDR3 sequence is 18 residues long. Per the germline V gene, CDR1 is SGHVS and CDR2 is FQNEAQ. V lost 0 bases to trimming and J lost 1 base, with 19 bases between them. CDR3 amino acids: CASSLAPGGGRVSYEQYF. The CDR3 region has the DNA TGTGCCAGCAGCTTAGCTCCAGGGGGCGGGAGGGTTTCCTACGAGCAGTACTTC.

In this sample, this clonotype turned up many times. V usage is TRBV19 and J usage is TRBJ2-7; D gene unclear. This CDR3 has 14 amino acids. CDR1 LNHDA and CDR2 SQIVND come from the germline V gene (reference sequence). V was pared by 6 bases and J by 1 base, with 13 bases between. In DNA form, the CDR3 reads TGTGCCAGTAGGACCACGACGCAATCCTACGAGCAGTACTTC. Translation: CASRTTTQSYEQYF.

This clonotype was counted between two and nine times. This chain uses TRBV18 with TRBJ2-1, with a tentative D call TRBD1 (6 bases). Trimming shortened V by 6 bases and J by 0 bases, and 15 bases separated the two germline ends. CDR3 length: 16 residues. Germline V gene data show CDR1 as KGHSH and CDR2 as LQKENI. CDR3 protein: CASSRGRMSSYNEQFF. The CDR3 DNA is TGTGCCAGCTCCAGGGGACGTATGAGCTCCTACAATGAGCAGTTCTTC.

This clonotype was counted a few times. The V gene is TRBV27, the J gene TRBJ2-3, with 12 positions matching TRBD2. The CDR3 is 14 amino acids. Germline CDR1 MNHEY, CDR2 SMNVEV (reference sequence). J gave up 7 bases and V 5 bases, and 4 bases lay outside the gene matches. The CDR3 here is CASSPGLAGNTQYF. The CDR3 nucleotides are TGTGCCAGCAGTCCCGGACTAGCGGGGAATACGCAGTATTTT.